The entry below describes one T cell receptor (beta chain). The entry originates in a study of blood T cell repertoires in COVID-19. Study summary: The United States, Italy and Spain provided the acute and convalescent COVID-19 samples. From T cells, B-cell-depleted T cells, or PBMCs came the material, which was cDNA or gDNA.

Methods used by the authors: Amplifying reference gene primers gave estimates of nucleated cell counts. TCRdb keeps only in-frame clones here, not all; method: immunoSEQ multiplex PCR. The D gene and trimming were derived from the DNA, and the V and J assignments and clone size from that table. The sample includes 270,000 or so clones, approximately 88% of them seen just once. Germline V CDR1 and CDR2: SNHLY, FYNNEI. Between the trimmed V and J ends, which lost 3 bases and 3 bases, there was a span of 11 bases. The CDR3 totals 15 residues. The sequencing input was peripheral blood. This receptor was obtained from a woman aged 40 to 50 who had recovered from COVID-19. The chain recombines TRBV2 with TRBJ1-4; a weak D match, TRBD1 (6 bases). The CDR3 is CASSDQDRANEKLFF. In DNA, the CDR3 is TGTGCCAGCAGTGACCAGGACAGAGCTAATGAAAAACTGTTTTTT.